The 27 T cell receptor beta chains below all came from one sample that was sequenced in a study of T cell responses to AZD1222 COVID-19 vaccine. Measured with immunoSEQ multiplex PCR; TCRdb has only the in-frame clones, and not every one. The data show roughly 100,000 clones, 88% seen once. The sample was peripheral blood, taken on day 0 of AZD1222 vaccination. The receptors here all came from an adult in good health.

This clone was counted between two and nine times. For the CDR3, the DNA is TGTGCCAGCAGTTTATTCCGGTCCACTGAAGCTTTCTTT. This encodes CASSLFRSTEAFF. V gene TRBV28 combines with J gene TRBJ1-1, with D hard to call. V was trimmed by 1 base and J by 4 bases, leaving 7 bases between them. The CDR3 loop spans 13 amino acids. Germline assignment: CDR1 MDHEN and CDR2 SYDVKM.

This chain uses TRBV7-2 with TRBJ2-2; D may be TRBD1 (6 bases). Trimming took off 6 bases at V and 1 base at J, with 9 bases between the two ends. There are 14 residues in the CDR3. Per the germline V gene, CDR1 is SGHTA and CDR2 is FQGNSA. In DNA, the CDR3 is TGTGCCAGCAGACCGGACAGGAACACCGGGGAGCTGTTTTTT. Translation: CASRPDRNTGELFF.

The chain employs TRBV5-1 and TRBJ2-3; D tentatively fits TRBD1 or TRBD2 (5 bases each). This CDR3 is 15 amino acids long. V was pared by 3 bases and J by 4 bases, with 15 bases between. CDR1 SGHRS and CDR2 YFSETQ come from the germline V gene. The CDR3: CASSSRDQKADTQYF. The CDR3 DNA reads as TGCGCCAGCAGCTCCCGGGACCAGAAGGCAGATACGCAGTATTTT.

V gene TRBV6-5 combines with J gene TRBJ1-4; the match to TRBD1 covers 8 bases. The length of the CDR3 is 14 residues. Germline assignment: CDR1 MNHEY and CDR2 SVGAGI. Trimming removed 8 bases from V and 1 base from J; junction bases left unmatched: 3. CDR3 bases: TGTGCCAGCCTCGACAGGGGAACTAATGAAAAACTGTTTTTT. Translating it yields CASLDRGTNEKLFF.

Of note for this clone: The same CDR3 can be traced to other DNA sequences in this sample. The V call is TRBV27, the J call TRBJ2-3, with D tentatively TRBD2 (5 bases). The CDR3 consists of 13 residues. Trimming took off 3 bases at V and 5 bases at J, with 9 bases between the two ends. Looked up from germline, CDR1 is MNHEY and CDR2 is SMNVEV (reference sequence). The chain's CDR3 is CASSLWGEDTQYF. In nucleotides, the CDR3 is TGTGCCAGCAGTTTGTGGGGAGAAGATACGCAGTATTTT.

The chain has TRBV9 and TRBJ1-1, with no clear D. The germline V gene has CDR1 SGDLS and CDR2 YYNGEE. This CDR3 is built from 15 residues. Trimming removed 0 bases from V and 4 bases from J, with 13 bases in between. The CDR3 DNA is TGTGCCAGCAGCGTAGAAGGGATTAGGAGCACTGAAGCTTTCTTT. This codes for CASSVEGIRSTEAFF.

The gene calls are TRBV12-3 or TRBV12-4 and TRBJ1-2, with unresolved D. There are 12 residues in the CDR3. V was cut by 1 base and J by 8 bases, with 8 bases left in between. In nucleotides, the CDR3 is TGTGCCAGCAGTTTAGGAGGGAACGGCTACACCTTC. Its protein product is CASSLGGNGYTF.

The V gene is TRBV7-9, the J gene TRBJ2-7, with TRBD1 matching 8 bases. Per the germline V gene, CDR1 is SEHNR and CDR2 is FQNEAQ (reference sequence). The CDR3 is made up of 14 amino acids. With 4 bases clipped from V and 2 bases from J, the junction kept 4 bases outside the gene matches. The CDR3 region has the DNA TGTGCCAGCAGCTCGGACAGGGTACCCTACGAGCAGTACTTC. Protein: CASSSDRVPYEQYF.

CDR3 amino acids: CASSSAVNYGYTF. DNA of the CDR3: TGTGCCAGCAGTTCGGCCGTTAACTATGGCTACACCTTC. The V and J genes are TRBV28 and TRBJ1-2; D is unclear. CDR1 and CDR2 (germline): MDHEN, SYDVKM. This CDR3 is built from 13 residues. V was pared by 4 bases and J by 1 base, with 7 bases between.

J is TRBJ1-5 and V is TRBV18, with no clear D. This CDR3 spans 13 amino acids. Trimming pared 4 bases from V and 3 bases from J, leaving 7 bases between. The germline gives CDR1 KGHSH, CDR2 LQKENI. This chain's CDR3 is CASSQAINQPQHF. In DNA, the CDR3 is TGTGCCAGCTCACAGGCTATCAATCAGCCCCAGCATTTT.

The chain combines TRBV11-3 with TRBJ2-3; D is possibly TRBD2 (5 bases). The CDR3 consists of 13 residues. Germline V gives CDR1 SGHNT, CDR2 YENEEA. The ends were cut back, 5 bases at V and 1 base at J, with 7 bases in the middle. CDR3 sequence reads: CASSRGGTDTQYF. DNA of the CDR3: TGTGCCAGCAGCCGGGGTGGCACAGATACGCAGTATTTT.

V is TRBV27 and J is TRBJ2-7, with TRBD1 matching 7 bases. The germline V gene encodes CDR1 MNHEY and CDR2 SMNVEV (reference sequence). This CDR3 has 14 amino acids. V gave up 6 bases and J gave up 3 bases; unmatched junction bases: 8. The CDR3 reads CASRAYRGVYEQYF. The CDR3 DNA reads as TGTGCCAGCAGAGCTTACAGGGGTGTCTACGAGCAGTACTTC.

This chain connects TRBV28 to TRBJ1-1, with D hard to call. Trimming took 2 bases from V and 1 from J, leaving 11 bases between them. Germline V gene sequence: CDR1 MDHEN, CDR2 SYDVKM. CDR3 length equals 15 residues. The CDR3 nucleotides are TGTGCCAGCAGTTTAAAGGGTGGCGCGAACACTGAAGCTTTCTTT. Translation: CASSLKGGANTEAFF.

The J gene is TRBJ1-5, the V gene TRBV28, with 7 bases fitting TRBD1. The length of the CDR3 is 16 residues. V was pared by 8 bases and J by 3 bases, with 13 bases of the junction left unmatched. Germline V gene lookup returns CDR1 MDHEN and CDR2 SYDVKM. CDR3 residues: CASQGGINRFNQPQHF. CDR3 DNA: TGTGCCAGCCAGGGGGGGATTAACAGATTCAATCAGCCCCAGCATTTT.

The V gene is TRBV11-2, the J gene TRBJ1-3; D gene uncertain. The CDR3 is 17 residues long. V was pared by 1 base and J by 7 bases, with 20 bases between. The germline CDR1 and CDR2 sequences are SGHAT and FQNNGV. CDR3 nucleotides: TGTGCCAGCAGCTTAGGGTTTGATGGAGCGACGGGCAACACCATATATTTT. Its translation: CASSLGFDGATGNTIYF.

This CDR3 is CASSPPYGGGGSYNEQFF. The CDR3 DNA reads TGTGCCAGCAGCCCCCCTTATGGCGGGGGGGGCTCCTACAATGAGCAGTTCTTC. J is TRBJ2-1 and V is TRBV27; 9 bases are a match to TRBD2. Trimming took 6 bases from V and 0 from J; bases not matched to a gene: 12. This CDR3 spans 18 amino acids. Germline V gene data show CDR1 as MNHEY and CDR2 as SMNVEV (reference sequence).

The chain employs TRBV12-3 or TRBV12-4 and TRBJ1-2, with 9 bases matching TRBD1. The CDR3 extends over 13 amino acids. With 5 bases clipped from V and 7 bases from J, the junction kept 5 bases outside the gene matches. CDR3 residues: CASSRTGEGGYTF. CDR3 nucleotide sequence: TGTGCCAGCAGTCGGACAGGGGAAGGTGGCTACACCTTC.

The chain combines TRBV19 with TRBJ2-7; TRBD1 matches at 9 bases. Trimming took 5 bases from V and 2 from J; bases not matched to a gene: 7. This CDR3 spans 15 amino acids. Germline V CDR1 and CDR2: LNHDA, SQIVND (reference sequence). The CDR3: CASSPGTGTPYEQYF. The CDR3 DNA reads as TGTGCCAGTAGTCCCGGGACAGGGACCCCCTACGAGCAGTACTTC. The variable domain in full, with the rest retrieved from reference TRBV19 and TRBJ2-7, is DGGITQSPKYLFRKEGQNVTLSCEQNLNHDAMYWYRQDPGQGLRLIYYSQIVNDFQKGDIAEGYSVSREKKESFPLTVTSAQKNPTAFYLCASSPGTGTPYEQYFGPGTRLTVT.

The chain links TRBV28 to TRBJ1-4; TRBD1 might be the D (5 bases). The CDR3 spans 18 residues. V was pared by 4 bases and J by 0 bases, with 18 bases between. Germline assignment: CDR1 MDHEN and CDR2 SYDVKM. CDR3 in amino acids: CASSYPIPRQSTNEKLFF. In DNA, the CDR3 is TGTGCCAGCAGTTACCCGATACCCCGACAGTCAACTAATGAAAAACTGTTTTTT.

This clone has only one observation. CDR3 amino acids: CASPGPHYEQYF. In nucleotides, the CDR3 is TGTGCCTCCCCTGGTCCCCACTACGAGCAGTACTTC. The V call is TRBV5-6, the J call TRBJ2-7; D is unclear. V gave up 10 bases and J gave up 3 bases, with 14 bases separating them. The CDR3 runs to 12 residues. CDR1 and CDR2 (germline): SGHDT, YYEEEE.

The rearrangement joins TRBV7-2 to TRBJ2-3, with 7 bases fitting TRBD1. The trim removed 5 bases at V and 4 bases at J, leaving 3 bases unmatched. Germline CDR1 is SGHTA and CDR2 is FQGNSA. This CDR3 region has 13 residues. This CDR3 reads CASSTGVADTQYF. The CDR3 coding sequence is TGTGCCAGCAGCACAGGGGTCGCAGATACGCAGTATTTT.

The chain combines TRBV6-2 or TRBV6-3 with TRBJ2-7, with a weak D call TRBD1 (5 bases). Germline values: CDR1 MNHEY, CDR2 SVGEGT. V was trimmed by 2 bases and J by 2 bases, leaving 10 bases between them. The CDR3 has 14 residues. For the CDR3, the DNA is TGTGCCAGCAGTTACCTTTACAGGACCTACGAGCAGTACTTC. Amino acid sequence: CASSYLYRTYEQYF.

This chain connects TRBV29-1 to TRBJ1-1, with a tentative D call TRBD1 (5 bases). CDR1 and CDR2 from the germline V gene are SQVTM and ANQGSEA. CDR3 size: 13 residues. Trimming shortened V by 4 bases and J by 0 bases, and 9 bases separated the two germline ends. CDR3 in amino acids: CSVGVTVNTEAFF. The CDR3 nucleotides read TGCAGCGTTGGGGTGACAGTGAACACTGAAGCTTTCTTT. Variable domain in full (rest from reference TRBV29-1 and TRBJ1-1): SAVISQKPSRDICQRGTSLTIQCQVDSQVTMMFWYRQQPGQSLTLIATANQGSEATYESGFVIDKFPISRPNLTFSTLTVSNMSPEDSSIYLCSVGVTVNTEAFFGQGTRLTVV.

The chain combines TRBV6-5 with TRBJ2-7; D may be TRBD1 (6 bases). The germline V and J ends were trimmed by 6 bases and 3 bases, with 15 bases remaining between them. Looked up from germline, CDR1 is MNHEY and CDR2 is SVGAGI. The CDR3 consists of 14 residues. DNA of the CDR3: TGTGCCAGCAGCTCACAGGGCCATTTCTACGAGCAGTACTTC. Translating it yields CASSSQGHFYEQYF.

CDR3 region: CSARDRAYEQYF. CDR3 coding DNA: TGCAGCGCCAGGGACAGGGCCTACGAGCAGTACTTC. The genes are TRBV29-1 and TRBJ2-7; TRBD1 aligns across 9 bases. CDR1 SQVTM and CDR2 ANQGSEA come from the germline V gene. The CDR3 runs to 12 residues. The V segment lost 7 bases and the J segment 2 bases; nucleotides outside the gene matches: 3.

The chain recombines TRBV5-5 with TRBJ2-7; D gene uncertain. This CDR3 comprises 13 residues. The germline CDR1 and CDR2 sequences are SGHKS and YYEKEE (reference sequence). Trimming took 0 bases from V and 9 from J, leaving 13 bases between them. The CDR3 here is CASSLGPTSGQYF. The DNA of the CDR3 is TGTGCCAGCAGCTTGGGCCCGACCTCAGGGCAGTACTTC.

Regarding this clone: Other DNA sequences within the sample encode an identical CDR3. The gene calls are TRBV5-1 and TRBJ1-1; D remains ambiguous. Between the trimmed V and J ends, which lost 2 bases and 0 bases, there was a span of 8 bases. The CDR3 covers 14 residues. CDR1 is SGHRS and CDR2 is YFSETQ in the germline V gene. The DNA of the CDR3 is TGCGCCAGCAGCTTAGCGGCTATGAACACTGAAGCTTTCTTT. As protein: CASSLAAMNTEAFF. Complete variable domain (other parts from reference TRBV5-1 and TRBJ1-1): KAGVTQTPRYLIKTRGQQVTLSCSPISGHRSVSWYQQTPGQGLQFLFEYFSETQRNKGNFPGRFSGRQFSNSRSEMNVSTLELGDSALYLCASSLAAMNTEAFFGQGTRLTVV.